The source of this TCR beta chain is a study of shared clonotypes between healthy human individuals. The protocol was immunoSEQ multiplex PCR, while the TCRdb copy is restricted to in-frame clones and leaves out a portion. The sample lists about 520,000 clones; approximately 81% were seen once. V was pared by 4 bases and J by 8 bases, with 9 bases between. The CDR3 loop spans 12 amino acids. CDR1 and CDR2 (germline): SGDLS, YYNGEE. This TCR derives from a woman aged 40 to 55 in good health. Some clones in this sample may be carry-over from other donors' samples. V gene TRBV9 combines with J gene TRBJ2-2; no reliable D call. Specimen: PBMCs. The CDR3 DNA is TGTGCCAGCAGCCCGTTAGTTGGGGAGCTGTTTTTT. It yields the protein CASSPLVGELFF.